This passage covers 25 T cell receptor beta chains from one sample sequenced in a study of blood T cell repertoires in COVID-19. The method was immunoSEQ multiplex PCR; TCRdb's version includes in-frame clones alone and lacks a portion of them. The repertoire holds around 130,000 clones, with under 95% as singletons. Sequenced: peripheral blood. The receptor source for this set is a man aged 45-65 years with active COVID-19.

The CDR3 bases are TGTGCCAGCAACCTAGCGGGAGCGGACAATGAGCAGTTCTTC. The encoded protein is CASNLAGADNEQFF. V is TRBV6-5 and J is TRBJ2-1; 10 bases are a match to TRBD2. The germline gives CDR1 MNHEY, CDR2 SVGAGI. With 7 bases clipped from V and 5 bases from J, the junction kept 5 bases outside the gene matches. This CDR3 comprises 14 residues.

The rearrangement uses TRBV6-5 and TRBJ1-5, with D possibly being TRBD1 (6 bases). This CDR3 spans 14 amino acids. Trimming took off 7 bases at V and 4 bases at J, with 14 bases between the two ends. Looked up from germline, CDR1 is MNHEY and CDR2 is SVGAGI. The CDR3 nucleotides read TGTGCCAGCACCCACAGGGTGGGGAATCAGCCCCAGCATTTT. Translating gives CASTHRVGNQPQHF.

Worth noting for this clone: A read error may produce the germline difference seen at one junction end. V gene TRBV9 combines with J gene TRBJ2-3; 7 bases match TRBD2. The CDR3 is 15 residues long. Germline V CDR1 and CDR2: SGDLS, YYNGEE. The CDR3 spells CASSVAATSRDTQYF. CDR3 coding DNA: TGTGCCAGCAGCGTAGCCGCGACTAGCAGAGATACGCAGTATTTT.

The CDR3, as DNA: TGTGCCAGCCGGGACTCCAACGCCAAAAACATTCAGTACTTC. Translating gives CASRDSNAKNIQYF. The chain has TRBV3-1 (or the pseudogene TRBV3-2) and TRBJ2-4; tentatively, D is TRBD2 (6 bases). This CDR3 contains 14 residues. With 8 bases removed from V and 1 base from J, the gap between germline ends came to 12 bases. Looked up from germline, CDR1 is LGHDT and CDR2 is YNNKEL (reference sequence).

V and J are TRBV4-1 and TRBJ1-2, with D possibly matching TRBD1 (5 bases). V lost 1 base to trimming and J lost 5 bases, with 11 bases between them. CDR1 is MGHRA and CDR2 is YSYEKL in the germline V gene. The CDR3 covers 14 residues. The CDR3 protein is CASSQGAGRYGYTF. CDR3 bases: TGCGCCAGCAGCCAAGGGGCAGGGAGGTATGGCTACACCTTC.

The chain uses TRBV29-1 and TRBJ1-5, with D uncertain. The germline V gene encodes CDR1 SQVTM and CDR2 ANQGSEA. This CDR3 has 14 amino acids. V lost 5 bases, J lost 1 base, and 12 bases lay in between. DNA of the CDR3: TGCAGCGTTAGTGGAGGAGGAAGCAATCAGCCCCAGCATTTT. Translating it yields CSVSGGGSNQPQHF.

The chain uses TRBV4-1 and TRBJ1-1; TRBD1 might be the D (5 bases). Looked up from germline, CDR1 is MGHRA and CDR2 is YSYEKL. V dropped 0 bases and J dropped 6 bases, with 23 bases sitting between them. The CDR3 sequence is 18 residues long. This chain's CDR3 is CASSQDGGLAYGSAEAFF. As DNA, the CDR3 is TGCGCCAGCAGCCAAGACGGGGGGTTGGCTTATGGAAGCGCTGAAGCTTTCTTT.

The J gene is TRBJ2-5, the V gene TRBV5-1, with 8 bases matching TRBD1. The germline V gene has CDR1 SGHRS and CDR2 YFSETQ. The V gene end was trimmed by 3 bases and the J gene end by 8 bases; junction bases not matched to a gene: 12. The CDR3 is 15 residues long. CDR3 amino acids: CASSWGQALQSTQYF. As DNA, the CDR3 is TGCGCCAGCAGCTGGGGACAGGCCCTACAGAGTACCCAGTACTTC.

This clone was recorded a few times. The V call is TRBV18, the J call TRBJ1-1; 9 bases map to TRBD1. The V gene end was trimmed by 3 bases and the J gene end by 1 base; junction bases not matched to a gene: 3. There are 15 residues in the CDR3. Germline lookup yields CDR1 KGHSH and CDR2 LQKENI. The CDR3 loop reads CASSPYRGPNTEAFF. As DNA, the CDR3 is TGTGCCAGCTCACCTTACAGGGGGCCGAACACTGAAGCTTTCTTT.

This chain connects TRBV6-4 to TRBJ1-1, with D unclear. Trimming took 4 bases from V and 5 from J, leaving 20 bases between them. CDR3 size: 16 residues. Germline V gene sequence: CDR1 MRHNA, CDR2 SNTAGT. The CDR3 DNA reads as TGTGCCAGCAGTGGTCGGGTGGCCCAAAAAGGAACTGAAGCTTTCTTT. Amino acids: CASSGRVAQKGTEAFF.

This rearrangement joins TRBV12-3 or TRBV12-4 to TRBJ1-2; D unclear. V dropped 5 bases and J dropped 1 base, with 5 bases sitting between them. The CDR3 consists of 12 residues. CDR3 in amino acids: CASSPRNYGYTF. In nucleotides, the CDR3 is TGTGCCAGCAGTCCCCGTAACTATGGCTACACCTTC.

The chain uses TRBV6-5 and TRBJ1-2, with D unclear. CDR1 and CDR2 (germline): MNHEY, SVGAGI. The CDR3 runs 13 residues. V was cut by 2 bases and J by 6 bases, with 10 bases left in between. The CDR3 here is CASSYARRDGYTF. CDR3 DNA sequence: TGTGCCAGCAGTTACGCCAGGCGGGATGGCTACACCTTC.

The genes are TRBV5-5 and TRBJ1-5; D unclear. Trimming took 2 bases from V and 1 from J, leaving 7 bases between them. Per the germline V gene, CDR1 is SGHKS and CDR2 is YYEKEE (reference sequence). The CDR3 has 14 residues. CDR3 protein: CASSFERSNQPQHF. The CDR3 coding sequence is TGTGCCAGCAGCTTCGAGAGGAGCAATCAGCCCCAGCATTTT.

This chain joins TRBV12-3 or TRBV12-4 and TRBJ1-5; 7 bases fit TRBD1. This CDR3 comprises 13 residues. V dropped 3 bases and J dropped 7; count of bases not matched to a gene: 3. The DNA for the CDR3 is TGTGCCAGCAGTTTGACACAGGGGCAGCCCCAGCATTTT. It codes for CASSLTQGQPQHF.

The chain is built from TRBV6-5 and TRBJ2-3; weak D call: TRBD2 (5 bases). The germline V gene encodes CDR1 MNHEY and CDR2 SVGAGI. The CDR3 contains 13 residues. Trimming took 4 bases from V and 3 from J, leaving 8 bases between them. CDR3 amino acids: CASSSPGTDTQYF. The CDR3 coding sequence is TGTGCCAGCAGTTCGCCGGGAACAGATACGCAGTATTTT.

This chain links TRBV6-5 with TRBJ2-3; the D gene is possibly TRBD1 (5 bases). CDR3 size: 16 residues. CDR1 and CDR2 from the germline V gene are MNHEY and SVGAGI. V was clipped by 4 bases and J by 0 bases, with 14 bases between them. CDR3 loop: CASSSEQAGSTDTQYF. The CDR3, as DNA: TGTGCCAGCAGTTCAGAGCAGGCAGGGAGCACAGATACGCAGTATTTT.

Here the CDR3 reads CASSILTGDYGYTF. In DNA form, the CDR3 reads TGTGCCAGCAGCATATTGACGGGTGACTATGGCTACACCTTC. This chain uses TRBV11-2 with TRBJ1-2; D unresolved. Trimming left V 5 bases short and J 3 bases short, with 13 bases between. CDR1 and CDR2 from the germline V gene are SGHAT and FQNNGV. CDR3 length equals 14 residues.

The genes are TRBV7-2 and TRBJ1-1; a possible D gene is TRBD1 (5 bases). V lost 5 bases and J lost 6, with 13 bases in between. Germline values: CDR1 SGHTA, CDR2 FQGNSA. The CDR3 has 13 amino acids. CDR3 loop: CASSLRLGPEAFF. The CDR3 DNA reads TGTGCCAGCAGCCTTAGACTGGGGCCTGAAGCTTTCTTT.

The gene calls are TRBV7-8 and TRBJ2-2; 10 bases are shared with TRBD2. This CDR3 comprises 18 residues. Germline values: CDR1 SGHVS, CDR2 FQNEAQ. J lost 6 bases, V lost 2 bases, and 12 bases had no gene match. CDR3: CASSLPLRLAGVAGELFF. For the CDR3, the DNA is TGTGCCAGCAGCTTACCACTCCGCCTAGCGGGAGTTGCCGGGGAGCTGTTTTTT.

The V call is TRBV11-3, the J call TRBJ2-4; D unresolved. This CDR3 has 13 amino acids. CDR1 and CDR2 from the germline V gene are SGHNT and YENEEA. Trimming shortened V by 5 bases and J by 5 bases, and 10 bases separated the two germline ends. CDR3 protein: CASSAHYENIQYF. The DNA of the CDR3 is TGTGCCAGCAGCGCACACTACGAAAACATTCAGTACTTC.

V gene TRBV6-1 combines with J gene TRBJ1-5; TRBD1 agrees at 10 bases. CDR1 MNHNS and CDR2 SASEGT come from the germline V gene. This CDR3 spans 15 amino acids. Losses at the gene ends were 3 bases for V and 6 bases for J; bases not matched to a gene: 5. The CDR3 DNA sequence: TGTGCCAGCAGTGACCTGACAGGGGGCCGTCAGCCCCAGCATTTT. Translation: CASSDLTGGRQPQHF.

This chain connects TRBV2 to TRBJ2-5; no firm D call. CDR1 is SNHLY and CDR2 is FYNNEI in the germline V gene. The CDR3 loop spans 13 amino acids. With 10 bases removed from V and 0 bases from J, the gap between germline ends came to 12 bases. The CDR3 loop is CATSRRDQETQYF. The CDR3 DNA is TGTGCCACCTCTAGGAGAGACCAAGAGACCCAGTACTTC.

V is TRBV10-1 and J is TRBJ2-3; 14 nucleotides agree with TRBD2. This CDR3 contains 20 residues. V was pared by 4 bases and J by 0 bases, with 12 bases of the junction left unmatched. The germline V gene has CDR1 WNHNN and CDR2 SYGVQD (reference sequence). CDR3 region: CASSGNLGTSGGTSTDTQYF. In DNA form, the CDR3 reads TGCGCCAGCAGTGGGAACCTAGGGACTAGCGGGGGTACTAGCACAGATACGCAGTATTTT.

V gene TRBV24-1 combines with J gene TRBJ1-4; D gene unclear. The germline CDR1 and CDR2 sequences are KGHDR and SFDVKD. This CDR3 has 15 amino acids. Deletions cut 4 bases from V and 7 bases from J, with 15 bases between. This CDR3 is CATSESKGEGEKLFF. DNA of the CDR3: TGTGCCACCAGTGAGTCGAAGGGAGAGGGTGAAAAACTGTTTTTT.

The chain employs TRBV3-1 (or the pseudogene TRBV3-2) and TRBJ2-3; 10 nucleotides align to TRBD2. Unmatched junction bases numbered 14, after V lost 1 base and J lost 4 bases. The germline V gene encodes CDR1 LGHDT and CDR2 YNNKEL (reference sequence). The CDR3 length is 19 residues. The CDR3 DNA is TGTGCCAGCAGCCAAGCGGCCTATTTTCCTAGCGGGAGTGCAGATACGCAGTATTTT. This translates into CASSQAAYFPSGSADTQYF.